One sample yielded the 20 T cell receptor beta chains listed below, sequenced in a study of coeliac disease. Only in-frame clones appear in the TCRdb table, and some are missing; sequencing was by immunoSEQ multiplex PCR. The sample includes thousands of clones, 70% of them seen just once. The sequenced sample was intraepithelial lymphocytes from the gut. The receptor source for this set is a man younger than 35 with celiac disease on a gluten-free diet.

The chain has TRBV7-3 and TRBJ1-2, with D uncertain. This CDR3 comprises 13 residues. Trimming took 5 bases from V and 8 from J, leaving 15 bases between them. From germline, CDR1 is SGHTA and CDR2 FQGTGA. CDR3 protein: CASSPSSTEGYTF. The CDR3 DNA sequence: TGTGCCAGCAGCCCCTCAAGTACGGAGGGCTACACCTTC.

The rearrangement joins TRBV27 to TRBJ1-1; D is uncertain. The CDR3 consists of 14 residues. Trimming shortened V by 6 bases and J by 1 base, and 12 bases separated the two germline ends. CDR1 MNHEY and CDR2 SMNVEV come from the germline V gene (reference sequence). The CDR3 coding sequence is TGTGCCAGCAGCCGCGCCACAGCGAACACTGAAGCTTTCTTT. The encoded protein is CASSRATANTEAFF.

This chain joins TRBV4-2 and TRBJ2-2; D call uncertain. The V gene's germline CDR1 is LGHNA and CDR2 YNFKEQ. V was trimmed by 0 bases and J by 3 bases, leaving 17 bases between them. There are 18 residues in the CDR3. The CDR3 sequence: CASSQDPVTRQYTGELFF. The CDR3 DNA reads as TGTGCCAGCAGCCAAGATCCGGTAACGAGGCAGTACACCGGGGAGCTGTTTTTT.

The rearrangement links TRBV5-1 to TRBJ2-2; possibly TRBD2 for D (6 bases). Trimming removed 5 bases at V and 4 bases at J, with 15 bases between. Germline CDR1 SGHRS, CDR2 YFSETQ. This CDR3 region has 15 residues. The CDR3 bases are TGCGCCAGCAGACCCGATGGGGGGATCACCGGGGAGCTGTTTTTT. Its translation is CASRPDGGITGELFF.

The rearrangement uses TRBV7-2 and TRBJ1-5, with D uncertain. CDR3 length: 13 residues. CDR1 SGHTA and CDR2 FQGNSA come from the germline V gene. Trimming stripped 5 bases from V and 2 bases from J, with 7 bases between. The CDR3 spells CASSTRGNQPQHF. CDR3 nucleotide sequence: TGTGCCAGCAGCACCCGGGGCAATCAGCCCCAGCATTTT.

This chain uses TRBV6-1 with TRBJ2-5; the match to TRBD2 covers 9 bases. Germline CDR1 is MNHNS and CDR2 is SASEGT. V lost 7 bases, J lost 2 bases, and 8 bases stayed unmatched. This CDR3 comprises 15 residues. The CDR3 DNA reads as TGTGCCAGCACCCTTCATAGCGGGGGACAAGAGACCCAGTACTTC. It translates to CASTLHSGGQETQYF.

The V call is TRBV4-3, the J call TRBJ2-4, with 7 nucleotides matching TRBD2. The CDR3 loop spans 17 amino acids. From germline, CDR1 is LGHNA and CDR2 YSLEER. V trimming: 4 bases; J trimming: 0 bases; junction bases outside the gene matches: 9. The CDR3 is CASSLSGNPVAKNIQYF. CDR3 DNA sequence: TGCGCCAGCAGCCTGAGCGGGAATCCTGTAGCCAAAAACATTCAGTACTTC.

This clone was detected once. This chain uses TRBV29-1 with TRBJ2-1; 9 nucleotides agree with TRBD2. The germline gives CDR1 SQVTM, CDR2 ANQGSEA. J lost 10 bases, V lost 4 bases, and 11 bases had no gene match. The CDR3 covers 14 residues. CDR3 region: CSVGGTSWGWEQFF. The CDR3 nucleotides read TGCAGCGTTGGGGGGACTAGCTGGGGTTGGGAGCAGTTCTTC.

This clone was counted only a few times. This CDR3 is also generated by other DNA sequences in the sample. The J gene is TRBJ1-2, the V gene TRBV9; D is undetermined. Germline V gene data show CDR1 as SGDLS and CDR2 as YYNGEE. The CDR3 extends over 14 amino acids. The germline V and J ends were trimmed by 0 bases and 7 bases, with 13 bases remaining between them. CDR3 sequence: CASSVGEGAGGYTF. The CDR3 DNA is TGTGCCAGCAGCGTAGGAGAGGGTGCGGGTGGCTACACCTTC.

The chain employs TRBV5-4 and TRBJ1-4, with TRBD1 identical over 7 bases. The germline V gene encodes CDR1 SGHNT and CDR2 YYREEE (reference sequence). This CDR3 comprises 15 residues. V shed 4 bases, J shed 12 bases, and the junction held 15 bases outside the gene matches. CDR3 in DNA: TGTGCCAGCAGCCACCCAGGGGACAGCCTAAACCAACTGTTTTTT. It encodes CASSHPGDSLNQLFF. Filled out from reference TRBV5-4 and TRBJ1-4, the complete variable domain reads ETGVTQSPTHLIKTRGQQVTLRCSSQSGHNTVSWYQQALGQGPQFIFQYYREEENGRGNFPPRFSGLQFPNYSSELNVNALELDDSALYLCASSHPGDSLNQLFFGSGTQLSVL.

The J gene is TRBJ2-5, the V gene TRBV4-3; the D gene is possibly TRBD2 (5 bases). Germline CDR1 LGHNA, CDR2 YSLEER. The V gene lost 0 bases and the J gene lost 7 bases, with 6 bases spanning the gap. CDR3 length: 12 residues. The CDR3 protein is CASSQDRGTQYF. In nucleotides, the CDR3 is TGCGCCAGCAGCCAAGACCGGGGGACCCAGTACTTC.

This clone was detected only once. This chain links TRBV18 with TRBJ1-5, with D perhaps TRBD1 (6 bases). This CDR3 has 14 residues. Looked up from germline, CDR1 is KGHSH and CDR2 is LQKENI. The germline V and J ends were trimmed by 6 bases and 3 bases, with 12 bases remaining between them. The CDR3 coding sequence is TGTGCCAGCTCCCGTGGACAGCCCAATCAGCCCCAGCATTTT. Its protein product is CASSRGQPNQPQHF. Looking up the rest from reference TRBV18 and TRBJ1-5 gives the full variable domain: NAGVMQNPRHLVRRRGQEARLRCSPMKGHSHVYWYRQLPEEGLKFMVYLQKENIIDESGMPKERFSAEFPKEGPSILRIQQVVRGDSAAYFCASSRGQPNQPQHFGDGTRLSIL.

The chain carries TRBV4-1 and TRBJ1-2; possibly TRBD1 for D (6 bases). Germline CDR1 is MGHRA and CDR2 is YSYEKL. Trimming shortened V by 0 bases and J by 4 bases, and 12 bases separated the two germline ends. The CDR3 loop spans 15 amino acids. CDR3 coding DNA: TGCGCCAGCAGCCAAGAGGGGGGGCGCGGCTATGGCTACACCTTC. Amino acids: CASSQEGGRGYGYTF.

Note on this clone: Other nucleotide sequences from this sample produce the same CDR3. The chain uses TRBV7-2 and TRBJ2-1; maybe TRBD2 (6 bases). Germline assignment: CDR1 SGHTA and CDR2 FQGNSA. The CDR3 covers 14 residues. V lost 5 bases to trimming and J lost 10 bases, with 18 bases between them. CDR3 sequence (DNA): TGTGCCAGCAGCACCGGAGGGGCTTCGGACGAGCAGTTCTTC. It specifies CASSTGGASDEQFF.

This chain connects TRBV6-6 to TRBJ2-7; 7 positions agree with TRBD1. V was clipped by 5 bases and J by 1 base; unmatched bases: 8. CDR1 and CDR2 from the germline V gene are MNHNY and SVGAGI (reference sequence). This CDR3 is built from 15 residues. CDR3 coding DNA: TGTGCCAGCAGTCCAAACAGGGGACCTTCCTACGAGCAGTACTTC. Translating it yields CASSPNRGPSYEQYF.

The chain recombines TRBV21-1 with TRBJ1-1; no check of the table's D call, TRBD1, against the DNA was made. TRBV21-1 is tagged as a pseudogene. The CDR3 contains 14 residues. CDR3 DNA sequence: TGTGCCAGCAGCACCGGGACAGGGAACACTGAAGCTTTCTTT. It is translated as CASSTGTGNTEAFF.

The V and J genes are TRBV7-2 and TRBJ1-5; D gene ambiguous. Trimming shortened V by 0 bases and J by 6 bases, and 6 bases separated the two germline ends. The germline V gene encodes CDR1 SGHTA and CDR2 FQGNSA. This CDR3 is 13 amino acids long. The CDR3 DNA reads as TGTGCCAGCAGCTTAGCGAACACTCAGCCCCAGCATTTT. Amino acid sequence: CASSLANTQPQHF.

The chain combines TRBV4-2 with TRBJ1-4; 7 bases are a match to TRBD1. There are 15 residues in the CDR3. J was trimmed by 8 bases and V by 0 bases; bases with no gene match: 6. Germline values: CDR1 LGHNA, CDR2 YNFKEQ. Written as DNA, the CDR3 is TGTGCCAGCAGCCAAGATAGGGGGCTCGGAGAAAAACTGTTTTTT. Its protein product is CASSQDRGLGEKLFF.

This clone was detected only a few times. V is TRBV30 and J is TRBJ2-1, with 8 positions matching TRBD2. V shed 5 bases and J 4 bases; nucleotides not matched to a gene: 7. CDR1 and CDR2 (germline): GTSNPN, SVGIG (reference sequence). The CDR3 totals 14 residues. In DNA form, the CDR3 reads TGTGCCTGGTTGAGGATAGCGGGGTACAATGAGCAGTTCTTC. Its protein product is CAWLRIAGYNEQFF.

The chain carries TRBV5-5 and TRBJ2-7; D may be TRBD2 (6 bases). Germline CDR1 reads SGHKS; CDR2 reads YYEKEE (reference sequence). The CDR3 is 15 amino acids. The V end was cut by 3 bases, the J end by 0 bases, with 13 bases between. The CDR3 DNA reads as TGTGCCAGCAGCTCCGGGACTTTGAGCTCCTACGAGCAGTACTTC. Translating gives CASSSGTLSSYEQYF.